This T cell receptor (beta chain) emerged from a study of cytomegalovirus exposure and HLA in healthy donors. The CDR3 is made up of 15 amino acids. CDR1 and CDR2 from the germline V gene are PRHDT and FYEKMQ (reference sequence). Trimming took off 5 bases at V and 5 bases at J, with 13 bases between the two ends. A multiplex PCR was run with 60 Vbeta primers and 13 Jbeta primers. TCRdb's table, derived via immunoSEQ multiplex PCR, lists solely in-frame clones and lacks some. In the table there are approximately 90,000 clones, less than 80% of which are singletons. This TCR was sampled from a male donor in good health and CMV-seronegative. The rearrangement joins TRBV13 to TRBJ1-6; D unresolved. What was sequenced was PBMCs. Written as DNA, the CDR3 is TGTGCCAGCAGCGCTACGGGAGCCCATAATTCACCCCTCCACTTT. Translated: CASSATGAHNSPLHF.